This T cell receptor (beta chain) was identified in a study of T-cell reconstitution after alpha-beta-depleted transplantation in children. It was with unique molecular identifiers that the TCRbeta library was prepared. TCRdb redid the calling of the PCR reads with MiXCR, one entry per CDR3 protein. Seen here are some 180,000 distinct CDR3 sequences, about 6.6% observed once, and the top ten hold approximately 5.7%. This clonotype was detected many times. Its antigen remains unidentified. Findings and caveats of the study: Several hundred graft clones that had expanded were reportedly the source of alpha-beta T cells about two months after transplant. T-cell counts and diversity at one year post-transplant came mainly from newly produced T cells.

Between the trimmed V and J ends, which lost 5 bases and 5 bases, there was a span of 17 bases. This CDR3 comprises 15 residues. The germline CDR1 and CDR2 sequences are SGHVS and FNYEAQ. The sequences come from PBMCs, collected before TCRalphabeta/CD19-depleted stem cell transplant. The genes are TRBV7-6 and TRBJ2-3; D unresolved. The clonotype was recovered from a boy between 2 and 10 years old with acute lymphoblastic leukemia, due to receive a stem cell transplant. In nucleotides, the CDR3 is TGTGCCAGCAGCGAACTTCTAGGGATGAAAGATACGCAGTATTTT. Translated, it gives CASSELLGMKDTQYF.